The source of this T cell receptor (beta chain) is a study of cytomegalovirus exposure and HLA in healthy donors (dated by TCRdb to between 2016 and 2019). Background for the entire study: An earlier analysis of 587 of the donors reported 250 to 300 Gb of sequence data and 95 million to 130 million unique TCR beta sequences obtained from around 170 million T cells. An early release covering 500 to 750 HLA-typed donors comprised approximately 290 gigabases of sequencing data and roughly 86 million unique TCR sequences. Of the 398 genotyped donors, 65% to 90% were placed in the genetic ancestry cluster associated with self-reported Caucasian donors. The study was designed to test whether signatures of past pathogen exposure could be identified by cataloging public T cell receptors. The T cell repertoires of roughly 660 subjects were profiled by immunosequencing and related to cytomegalovirus serostatus. Besides the first cohort of hundreds of subjects, a separate validation cohort made up of 120 different subjects was used. High-throughput TCR immunosequencing, statistical association of individual TCRs with disease status, and machine learning were combined to predict cytomegalovirus infection status. In a later analysis, previously published TCR beta repertoires from fewer than 750 donors were re-analyzed and high-resolution HLA genotyping was added so that TCR occurrence patterns could be studied. The later analysis used no new phenotypic data to find candidate immune exposures, relying instead on TCR beta sequences and their occurrence across donors. In an earlier analysis of 587 of the donors, high-throughput TCR beta sequencing was used to judge whether each TCR beta V gene segment behaved as functional or pseudogenic. Donor age, sex, ethnicity and CMV serostatus were collected together with the repertoire data. A later genetic analysis used genome-wide SNP genotypes for about 60% of the roughly 670 donors, treating that subset as a discovery cohort. All discovery cohort repertoires had been generated on a single sequencing platform. Class I and class II HLA loci were covered by the typing at four-digit resolution. Typing coverage varied by locus: roughly 620-640 donors for A, B, C, DRB1 and DQB1; roughly 510 for DQA1; about 570 for DPA1; approximately 490 for DPB1. Five DR-DQ haplotypes were handled as single units for association and clustering because linkage in the cohort was strong. On average, around 240,000 unique TCR beta nucleotide sequences were sequenced per donor among a few hundred genotyped donors of the cohort, with roughly 18% of those sequences being non-productive.

The library relied on the immunoSEQ multiplex PCR assay. A mixture of 60 forward primers for TCR Vbeta segments and 13 reverse primers for TCR Jbeta segments was used in the multiplex PCR. The CDR3 region of rearranged TCR beta genes was amplified from genomic DNA with a multiplex PCR assay. The amplified TCR beta libraries were sequenced on the Illumina HiSeq System as 87-base-pair reads. From the authors' description of their analysis: A later analysis tallied 75 million to 95 million unique TCR beta chains across the 650 to 750 repertoires, and some 10 million of those chains were shared by two or more donors. To remove PCR and sequencing errors, raw reads were error-corrected and collapsed into unique sequences using a nearest-neighbor algorithm that merged closely related sequences. CDR3 sequences were aligned to IMGT reference sequences to assign V, D and J gene segments. For a sequence to be retained, at least a six-nucleotide match to both a V gene segment and a J gene segment was required. Rearrangements were classified as productive when the CDR3 lacked stop codons and remained in frame with V and J, and all other rearrangements were classified as non-productive. CDR3 was defined by IMGT convention, running from the second conserved V-encoded cysteine to the conserved J-encoded phenylalanine. The earlier analysis of approximately 500 of the donors excluded sequences that lacked an unambiguous match to a single V gene segment. In an earlier analysis of around 600 of the donors, V segments were called functional above 56.7% productive rearrangements and were called segregating when the between-donor standard deviation exceeded 5%. A statistical classification framework was built for diagnosing cytomegalovirus status from the catalog of TCR beta chain sequences. In a later analysis, TCR nucleotide sequences were compared against IMGT/GENE-DB human TR gene sequences so that V and J genes could be assigned. The TCRdist pipeline was used in a later analysis to assign CDR3 sequences and most-parsimonious VDJ recombination scenarios. In a later analysis, each TCR beta chain was defined by its CDR3 amino acid sequence together with its V-gene family, and reads lacking a unique V-gene family were excluded. As a way to deal with suspected cross-contamination and a sequencing artifact, a later analysis dropped 450 to 600 nucleotide sequences that were highly shared and had low generation probability. A later analysis calculated a clonal expansion index for each public chain from normalized within-repertoire ranks of inferred template counts. A later analysis computed generation probabilities with a VDJ recombination model fitted to out-of-frame rearrangements, and checked the results against IGoR. Hypergeometric tests were used in a later analysis to score TCR-TCR, TCR-HLA and TCR-CMV co-occurrence, with a repertoire-size bias correction applied to the TCR pairs. In a later analysis, false discovery rates were estimated by permuting HLA or CMV assignments 20 times. In a later analysis, co-occurring TCRs were grouped using DBSCAN, with TCRdist sequence similarity added in when clustering inside HLA-allele-positive subsets. For co-occurrence clustering, repertoires with fewer than 30,000 or more than 120,000 public chains were excluded, along with a handful of repertoires with anomalous nucleotide sharing. As stored in TCRdb, this immuneACCESS dataset retains in-frame rearrangements with V and J assigned. A fraction of the clones does not appear; measured against another copy, unresolved V genes explain less than half of the discrepancy, and the remainder lacks a known reason. V and J calls and clone size are copied from that table; D and trimming were computed from the DNA. This sample lists roughly 97,000 clones; about three quarters were detected once. The ten largest clonotypes hold roughly 5.4% of the sample.

As concerns this clone: The target of this receptor is not known. Per-base qualities were not stored, and no clone one base away is much larger.

The cohort was made up of 500 to 800 healthy bone marrow donors. Cohort members were all nominally healthy when sampled, although unrecorded immune exposures were likely present. The donor was CMV seropositive and belonged to the group of more than 250 seropositive cohort members. Each donor provided a peripheral blood sample, and peripheral blood mononuclear cells were used for TCR beta sequencing. The Qiagen DNeasy Blood Extraction Kit was used to extract genomic DNA from the blood cell samples. What the study reported, not specific to this receptor: In a later analysis, most CMV-associated TCR beta chains were found to appear HLA-restricted, with HLA associations seemingly driven largely by CMV exposure. A cluster of highly shared sequence variants was judged likely to represent a technical artifact of the sequencing pipeline. Most TCR sequences were seen in very few donors, while some public TCRs were found in many individuals. V-gene and J-gene trimming of TCR beta chains was associated with a missense DCLRE1C variant in a later genetic analysis, and the association was replicated in an independent cohort. In a later analysis, HLA-associated TCR beta chains were found to be more clonally expanded and to have lower generation probabilities than equally common non-associated chains. A further reported finding was that TCR beta sequences accurately predicted the HLA-A and HLA-B alleles for most subjects in the first cohort. Roughly uniform sequencing depth across donors was assumed in presence/absence analyses, although this assumption may not hold. In an earlier analysis of about 600 of the donors, most TCR beta V segments appeared in productive rearrangements about 90% or about 30% of the time, broadly matching IMGT annotations. HLA typing was unavailable for some donors at each locus, so association tests used only the typed subset. In a later analysis, the rate of TCR association differed among HLA loci, with DRB1 alleles having the most associated TCRs and HLA-C alleles having the fewest. Because counts were too low, about 18 rarely observed V segments, including chromosome 9 orphons, were excluded from the earlier analysis of roughly 580 of the donors. At a false discovery rate of 0.05, a later analysis linked 15,000 to 20,000 TCR beta sequences to specific HLA alleles. A later analysis reported that several top co-occurrence clusters appeared linked to parvovirus B19, influenza, CMV and Epstein-Barr virus. According to the authors, the approach could potentially be generalized to other disease states and immunological phenotypes. A few of the identified cytomegalovirus-associated TCR beta chains were confirmed in vitro to be specific for cytomegalovirus antigens. In both the original and validation cohorts, the classifier was reported to diagnose cytomegalovirus status with high specificity and sensitivity. A total of fewer than 200 TCR beta chains were listed by the study as associated with cytomegalovirus. CMV serostatus was the only immune exposure information available for the cohort. Assigning TCR associations to individual alleles was difficult when HLA alleles, especially DR and DQ, strongly co-occurred. Correlated functional status among segregating V segments might reflect linkage disequilibrium, but an unknown experimental factor could not be ruled out. In this cohort, only TCR beta chains were sequenced, and detectable features were limited by the absence of alpha or paired-chain data. A later genetic analysis reported fewer N-insertions in productive TCRs among donors in an Asian-associated ancestry cluster than the approximately 670-donor mean.

This receptor was obtained from a woman younger than 30 in good health and CMV-seropositive. Sequencing was performed on PBMCs.

The CDR3 protein sequence reads: CASRPGQINQPQHF. The nucleotide sequence reads TGTGCCAGCAGGCCGGGACAGATCAATCAGCCCCAGCATTTT. This chain joins TRBV27 to TRBJ1-5; TRBD1 lines up with 7 middle nucleotides. The germline V gene (reference sequence) sets CDR1 to MNHEY and CDR2 to SMNVEV. V is trimmed back by 6 bases and J by 3 bases, and the junction contains 5 bases that no gene match accounts for. From the cysteine through the phenylalanine, the CDR3 covers 14 amino acids. The CDR3 DNA has 42 bases and is translated from base 1.